Following are 2 T cell receptor beta chains from one sample sequenced in a study of blood T cells in healthy people across ages (dated by TCRdb to between 2014 and 2017). Libraries came from 5' RACE. TCRdb names Illumina HiSeq 2500 as the instrument used. A second roughly 6 to 12 cycle PCR used a sample-barcoded 5' primer and a J-beta primer mix. The public sequencing data were trimmed at Q25 with fastp and processed into clonotypes with MiXCR by TCRdb, which kept only in-frame beta chains. Identical CDR3 protein sequences are pooled into one entry, listed with their most common genes and DNA. The table for this sample lists roughly 1,000,000 distinct CDR3 sequences; 20% to 25% of them were counted only once. The leading ten clones occupy around 0.75% of the sample. The same sample was also used in a study of T cells of mothers and their children.

Sequenced material: blood. Receptor source: a girl aged 2-10 years in good health.

This clonotype turned up a few times. This chain links TRBV2 with TRBJ2-5; D is unclear. The germline V gene encodes CDR1 SNHLY and CDR2 FYNNEI. V gave up 8 bases and J gave up 1 base, with 20 bases separating them. The CDR3 is 16 residues long. Here the CDR3 reads CASRGRLSLPQETQYF. The CDR3 nucleotides read TGTGCCAGCCGTGGTCGTTTAAGCCTACCCCAAGAGACCCAGTACTTC.

This rearrangement joins TRBV12-3 or TRBV12-4 to TRBJ2-3, with D perhaps matching TRBD1 (6 bases). Between the trimmed V and J ends, which lost 7 bases and 0 bases, there was a span of 14 bases. The CDR3 sequence is 15 residues long. CDR3 residues: CASTPGETSTDTQYF. As DNA, the CDR3 is TGTGCCAGCACCCCAGGGGAGACTAGCACAGATACGCAGTATTTT.